One sample yielded the 24 T cell receptor beta chains listed below, sequenced in a study of blood T cell repertoires in COVID-19. Sequenced by immunoSEQ multiplex PCR; TCRdb stores in-frame clones only, minus some. Of 200,000 to 250,000 clones listed, approximately 83% are singletons. The specimen was peripheral blood. These TCRs come from a woman in her 30s who had recovered from COVID-19.

This chain uses TRBV6-2 or TRBV6-3 with TRBJ2-7; TRBD2 might be the D (6 bases). V was shortened by 2 bases and J by 1 base, with 24 bases between the two germline ends. There are 19 residues in the CDR3. Germline V lookup: CDR1 MNHEY, CDR2 SVGEGT. The CDR3 nucleotides are TGTGCCAGCAGTTACCAAACCCGACGACGGGAGAGTCTATCCTACGAGCAGTACTTC. Its protein product is CASSYQTRRRESLSYEQYF.

This clone was detected only a few times. The V gene is TRBV6-2 or TRBV6-3, the J gene TRBJ1-4, with TRBD1 as a possible D gene (5 bases). The CDR3 has 14 amino acids. Trimming left V 6 bases short and J 6 bases short, with 14 bases between. The V gene's germline CDR1 is MNHEY and CDR2 SVGEGT. The CDR3 bases are TGTGCCAGCAGCGTCGCAGGGCTGGATGAAAAACTGTTTTTT. Amino acid sequence: CASSVAGLDEKLFF.

The V call is TRBV27, the J call TRBJ2-4; no definite D call. From germline, CDR1 is MNHEY and CDR2 SMNVEV (reference sequence). CDR3 length: 13 residues. Trimming took off 9 bases at V and 0 bases at J, with 9 bases between the two ends. CDR3: CASPSVAKNIQYF. The CDR3 coding sequence is TGTGCCAGTCCCAGTGTAGCCAAAAACATTCAGTACTTC.

The chain combines TRBV5-1 with TRBJ2-7; maybe TRBD2 (6 bases). The CDR3 extends over 14 amino acids. Trimming pared 4 bases from V and 2 bases from J, leaving 13 bases between. Looked up from germline, CDR1 is SGHRS and CDR2 is YFSETQ. In DNA, the CDR3 is TGCGCCAGCAGCAACGAGGCGGGGCCCTACGAGCAGTACTTC. Amino acids: CASSNEAGPYEQYF.

The chain joins TRBV29-1 to TRBJ2-7; 10 nucleotides align to TRBD1. In germline, CDR1 is SQVTM, CDR2 ANQGSEA. CDR3 length: 16 residues. V dropped 2 bases and J dropped 4; count of bases not matched to a gene: 11. The CDR3 loop is CSVETVTGGTGYEQYF. For the CDR3, the DNA is TGCAGCGTTGAAACCGTGACAGGGGGCACCGGTTACGAGCAGTACTTC.

This clone showed up just a few times. The chain employs TRBV19 and TRBJ2-7, with D uncertain. CDR1 and CDR2 from the germline V gene are LNHDA and SQIVND (reference sequence). CDR3 length: 13 residues. V lost 2 bases, J lost 3 bases, and 8 bases lay in between. The CDR3 DNA follows: TGTGCCAGTAGTATAACAGTAGTCTACGAGCAGTACTTC. It is translated as CASSITVVYEQYF.

This clone was observed a single time. This chain connects TRBV27 to TRBJ2-1; TRBD1 matches 9 bases. This CDR3 spans 13 amino acids. The V gene end was trimmed by 3 bases and the J gene end by 13 bases; junction bases not matched to a gene: 7. Looked up from germline, CDR1 is MNHEY and CDR2 is SMNVEV (reference sequence). This chain's CDR3 is CASSLGTGGRQFF. The CDR3, as DNA: TGTGCCAGCAGTTTGGGCACAGGGGGCCGCCAGTTCTTC.

V gene TRBV7-2 combines with J gene TRBJ2-7; the match to TRBD2 covers 9 bases. CDR1 and CDR2 (germline): SGHTA, FQGNSA. V gave up 2 bases and J gave up 4 bases; unmatched junction bases: 6. The length of the CDR3 is 15 residues. The CDR3 reads CASSLWRGGMYEQYF. The DNA of the CDR3 is TGTGCCAGCAGCTTATGGCGGGGGGGTATGTACGAGCAGTACTTC.

The chain is built from TRBV10-3 and TRBJ2-7, with a tentative D call TRBD1 (6 bases). The CDR3 totals 14 residues. The V and J ends lost 8 bases and 4 bases respectively, with 18 bases between them. CDR1 and CDR2 from the germline V gene are ENHRY and SYGVKD. The CDR3 DNA follows: TGTGCCATCGGTGGGGTAGTGGGGGCGTACGAGCAGTACTTC. Residues: CAIGGVVGAYEQYF.

The V and J genes are TRBV7-2 and TRBJ1-1; tentative D call: TRBD1 (5 bases). With 5 bases removed from V and 1 base from J, the gap between germline ends came to 14 bases. CDR3 length equals 15 residues. The germline gives CDR1 SGHTA, CDR2 FQGNSA. The CDR3 is CASSLVGTKNTEAFF. The CDR3, as DNA: TGTGCCAGCAGCCTAGTGGGGACTAAGAACACTGAAGCTTTCTTT.

The chain carries TRBV3-1 (or the pseudogene TRBV3-2) and TRBJ2-7; D gene ambiguous. V lost 0 bases and J 9 bases, leaving 6 bases between the germline ends. Germline CDR1 is LGHDT and CDR2 is YNNKEL (reference sequence). This CDR3 region has 11 residues. The CDR3 DNA follows: TGTGCCAGCAGCCAAGAGCGGAGGCAGTACTTC. Amino acids: CASSQERRQYF.

The chain carries TRBV7-9 and TRBJ1-2, with D possibly matching TRBD1 (5 bases). V shed 5 bases and J shed 4 bases, with 17 bases lying between them. This CDR3 contains 15 residues. Germline V CDR1 and CDR2: SEHNR, FQNEAQ (reference sequence). CDR3 coding DNA: TGTGCCAGCAGCCCTGGGACGGAGGGTATCTATGGCTACACCTTC. Encoded protein: CASSPGTEGIYGYTF.

V gene TRBV7-7 combines with J gene TRBJ1-6, with D unresolved. The CDR3 covers 13 residues. Germline V gene data show CDR1 as SSHAT and CDR2 as FNYEAQ (reference sequence). V was shortened by 4 bases and J by 6 bases, with 7 bases between the two germline ends. The CDR3 nucleotides are TGTGCCAGCAGCTCCGACTCTAATTCACCCCTCCACTTT. The encoded protein is CASSSDSNSPLHF.

The V and J genes are TRBV11-2 and TRBJ2-5, with TRBD2 matching 9 bases. The CDR3 has 16 residues. V dropped 1 base and J dropped 5; count of bases not matched to a gene: 8. CDR1 is SGHAT and CDR2 is FQNNGV in the germline V gene. CDR3 in DNA: TGTGCCAGCAGCTTAGGAGGGACTAGCTTGCGGGAGACCCAGTACTTC. As protein: CASSLGGTSLRETQYF.

The chain couples TRBV7-6 to TRBJ1-2; 7 nucleotides match TRBD1. The CDR3 contains 14 residues. With 5 bases clipped from V and 6 bases from J, the junction kept 9 bases outside the gene matches. CDR1 SGHVS and CDR2 FNYEAQ come from the germline V gene. CDR3 sequence: CASSPGQTLHGYTF. The CDR3 DNA is TGTGCCAGCAGCCCGGGACAGACCCTTCATGGCTACACCTTC.

The V and J genes are TRBV7-6 and TRBJ1-1, with D uncertain. Per the germline V gene, CDR1 is SGHVS and CDR2 is FNYEAQ. This CDR3 has 15 amino acids. The ends were cut back, 1 base at V and 0 bases at J, with 9 bases in the middle. The CDR3 DNA sequence: TGTGCCAGCAGCTTAGTGGCAGGCATGAACACTGAAGCTTTCTTT. Amino acids: CASSLVAGMNTEAFF.

The V gene is TRBV19, the J gene TRBJ1-4; no firm D call. Germline CDR1 and CDR2: LNHDA and SQIVND (reference sequence). Trimming cost V 6 bases and J 7 bases, with 6 bases left between them. This CDR3 is 11 amino acids long. CDR3 sequence: CASRAVEKLFF. DNA of the CDR3: TGTGCCAGTAGGGCGGTTGAAAAACTGTTTTTT. The full variable domain, rest sourced from reference TRBV19 and TRBJ1-4, is DGGITQSPKYLFRKEGQNVTLSCEQNLNHDAMYWYRQDPGQGLRLIYYSQIVNDFQKGDIAEGYSVSREKKESFPLTVTSAQKNPTAFYLCASRAVEKLFFGSGTQLSVL.

The rearrangement links TRBV11-2 to TRBJ2-2, with 7 bases fitting TRBD2. CDR3 length: 17 amino acids. V gave up 1 base and J gave up 4 bases; unmatched junction bases: 9. Germline CDR1 reads SGHAT; CDR2 reads FQNNGV. The CDR3 DNA follows: TGTGCCAGCAGCTTAGTGACTCCTAGCGGTAGCACCGGGGAGCTGTTTTTT. Its translation is CASSLVTPSGSTGELFF. Filled out from reference TRBV11-2 and TRBJ2-2, the complete variable domain reads EAGVAQSPRYKIIEKRQSVAFWCNPISGHATLYWYQQILGQGPKLLIQFQNNGVVDDSQLPKDRFSAERLKGVDSTLKIQPAKLEDSAVYLCASSLVTPSGSTGELFFGEGSRLTVL.

The gene calls are TRBV5-5 and TRBJ1-2; D is unclear. Per the germline V gene, CDR1 is SGHKS and CDR2 is YYEKEE (reference sequence). The CDR3 is 18 residues long. V was pared by 3 bases and J by 1 base, with 22 bases between. The CDR3 region has the DNA TGTGCCAGCAGCTCGCGGGATAAGACGTGGGGAATTAACTATGGCTACACCTTC. Amino acid sequence: CASSSRDKTWGINYGYTF.

The chain joins TRBV15 to TRBJ1-3; D uncertain. Germline CDR1 reads LNHNV; CDR2 reads YYDKDF (reference sequence). The CDR3 is 14 amino acids. The ends were cut back, 3 bases at V and 0 bases at J, with 6 bases in the middle. The CDR3 region has the DNA TGTGCCACCAGCAGCGGGGTCTCTGGAAACACCATATATTTT. Amino acid sequence: CATSSGVSGNTIYF.

The rearrangement joins TRBV7-8 to TRBJ1-2; maybe TRBD1 (5 bases). Looked up from germline, CDR1 is SGHVS and CDR2 is FQNEAQ. V dropped 2 bases and J dropped 4 bases, with 17 bases sitting between them. The CDR3 has 16 amino acids. The CDR3 region is CASSLIRAGTFYGYTF. The DNA for the CDR3 is TGTGCCAGCAGCTTAATTCGGGCAGGGACTTTCTATGGCTACACCTTC.

This chain connects TRBV7-6 to TRBJ2-5, with a possible D match to TRBD1 (6 bases). V gave up 5 bases and J gave up 7 bases, with 17 bases separating them. The CDR3 totals 14 residues. The germline gives CDR1 SGHVS, CDR2 FNYEAQ. The CDR3 reads CASSLGGAAATQYF. CDR3 bases: TGTGCCAGCAGCCTTGGGGGCGCCGCCGCGACCCAGTACTTC.

This clone was detected once. The chain recombines TRBV2 with TRBJ1-1; no reliable D call. This CDR3 region has 13 residues. Trimming removed 3 bases at V and 5 bases at J, with 10 bases between. CDR1 and CDR2 from the germline V gene are SNHLY and FYNNEI. CDR3 residues: CASSDGGETEAFF. CDR3 coding DNA: TGTGCCAGCAGTGACGGCGGGGAGACTGAAGCTTTCTTT.

The chain carries TRBV6-5 and TRBJ2-1, with 10 positions matching TRBD1. J was trimmed by 4 bases and V by 9 bases; bases with no gene match: 6. The V gene's germline CDR1 is MNHEY and CDR2 SVGAGI. There are 14 residues in the CDR3. The CDR3 bases are TGTGCCAGTAGGGGACAGGGGATTTACAATGAGCAGTTCTTC. Its translation is CASRGQGIYNEQFF.